What follows describes a single T cell receptor (beta chain). The target antigen is unknown. The sample belongs to a study of vaccination and CD4 T cells after COVID-19. Study-wide results and limits: A median of approximately 88% of reactive clones, in convalescent patients, became evident only post-vaccination.

Described treatment: 10-day PBMC culture with coronavirus spike peptide pools or control peptides (ViraFEST assay). ViraFEST expanded antigen-specific T cells with peptide pools, then sequenced TCRs. Cultures used more than 1.5 million PBMCs per well, roughly 9.8 IU/ml IL-2 and about 10 ug/ml peptides. CDR1 is SNHLY, CDR2 FYNNEI, per germline. The CDR3 is made up of 15 amino acids. Trimming removed 7 bases at V and 3 bases at J, with 16 bases between. With the Oncomine TCR Beta short-read assay, DNA from cultured CD4+ T cells was sequenced. TCRdb reanalysed the PCR reads using MiXCR and keeps one entry per CDR3 protein. The table includes around 20,000 distinct CDR3 sequences, about 42% detected once.

This TCR came from a human donor who had recovered from COVID-19. Sequenced material: CD4+ T cells from blood, cultured in vitro, taken before SARS-CoV-2 vaccination. This sequence joins TRBV2 and TRBJ1-3; D remains unclear. In nucleotides, the CDR3 is TGTGCCAGCATGGCTATGACGGGATTTGGAAACACCATATATTTT. Protein: CASMAMTGFGNTIYF.